The 32 T cell receptor beta chains given below trace back to one sample, sequenced in a study of molecular identifiers for immune sequencing clone quantification. From the PCR reads, TCRdb called clonotypes with MiXCR, one entry per CDR3 protein. The table includes hundreds of thousands of distinct CDR3 sequences, around 25% detected once. The sample comprised naive CD8+ T cells from blood, with Jurkat cell RNA spiked in. Described subset: FACS-sorted CD8+CD4-CCR7+CD45RA+ naive T cells. These receptors originate from a human donor in good health. Some libraries in this study had Jurkat cell RNA spiked in.

For this clonotype: The conserved final phenylalanine or tryptophan is absent from the CDR3, which likely points to a read error. The chain couples TRBV27 to TRBJ2-1, with D possibly TRBD1 on 6 matching bases. CDR3 length: 16 amino acids. V shed 4 bases and J shed 10 bases, with 23 bases lying between them. Looked up from germline, CDR1 is MNHEY and CDR2 is SMNVEV (reference sequence). Here the CDR3 DNA reads TGTGCCAGCAGTTATCTGGGGGCCCCTCAGGAAGGGGAGCAGTTCTCC. Protein product: CASSYLGAPQEGEQFS.

This clonotype was counted ten times or more. The chain combines TRBV9 with TRBJ2-6; 7 bases fit TRBD1. The V gene's germline CDR1 is SGDLS and CDR2 YYNGEE. The CDR3 contains 17 residues. The J segment lost 2 bases and the V segment lost 5 bases, leaving 10 bases of the junction unmatched. The CDR3 here is CASSVLGTATGANVLTF. DNA for the CDR3: TGTGCCAGCAGTGTACTTGGGACAGCTACTGGGGCCAACGTCCTGACTTTC.

Only a few counts were recorded for this clonotype. This sequence joins TRBV4-3 and TRBJ2-1, with D perhaps given as TRBD1 or TRBD2 (7 bases each). The CDR3 has 14 residues. Germline CDR1 reads LGHNA; CDR2 reads YSLEER. V lost 0 bases, J lost 8 bases, and 11 bases lay in between. This CDR3 is CASSQDSGGDEQFF. CDR3 DNA sequence: TGCGCCAGCAGCCAAGATTCAGGGGGGGATGAGCAGTTCTTC.

This clonotype has a count of ten or more. The chain carries TRBV20-1 and TRBJ1-1; D ambiguous. CDR3 size: 13 residues. With 2 bases removed from V and 6 bases from J, the gap between germline ends came to 13 bases. Germline V lookup: CDR1 DFQATT, CDR2 SNEGSKA (reference sequence). The CDR3 spells CSARPTQWAEAFF. Written as DNA, the CDR3 is TGCAGTGCTAGACCGACCCAATGGGCTGAAGCTTTCTTT.

This chain uses TRBV12-3 or TRBV12-4 with TRBJ2-2, with D possibly TRBD1 on 6 matching bases. This CDR3 has 13 amino acids. The V end was cut by 4 bases, the J end by 7 bases, with 10 bases between. CDR3 DNA: TGTGCCAGCAGTTCCCAGGGGATCGGGGAGCTGTTTTTT. Residues: CASSSQGIGELFF.

The chain carries TRBV11-3 and TRBJ1-5; 7 nucleotides match TRBD1. CDR1 and CDR2 from the germline V gene are SGHNT and YENEEA. V shed 2 bases, J shed 4 bases, and the junction held 5 bases outside the gene matches. The CDR3 covers 15 residues. The DNA of the CDR3 is TGTGCCAGCAGCTTACTCGGGACAGATAATCAGCCCCAGCATTTT. This sequence encodes CASSLLGTDNQPQHF.

J is TRBJ2-6 and V is TRBV4-1; tentatively, D is TRBD1 (5 bases). The V gene lost 1 base and the J gene lost 5 bases, with 18 bases spanning the gap. The CDR3 covers 18 residues. Germline assignment: CDR1 MGHRA and CDR2 YSYEKL. The CDR3 DNA is TGCGCCAGCAGCCAAGGGACACGACGCCCTGGTTGGGCCAACGTCCTGACTTTC. Amino acids: CASSQGTRRPGWANVLTF.

Remarks on this clonotype: It may be a read error: a sequence one base away is much more abundant. This sequence joins TRBV28 and TRBJ2-3; TRBD1 agrees at 8 bases. The germline gives CDR1 MDHEN, CDR2 SYDVKM. The CDR3 contains 15 residues. In nucleotides, the CDR3 is TGTGCCAGCAGCCGGACAGGGATGGGCACAGATGCGCAGTATTTT. Translated: CASSRTGMGTDAQYF.

This clonotype appeared a few times. The rearrangement links TRBV12-3 or TRBV12-4 to TRBJ1-1, with D possibly TRBD1 on 6 matching bases. Trimming pared 2 bases from V and 6 bases from J, leaving 10 bases between. The CDR3 is 13 amino acids. CDR3 sequence reads: CASSLRGWAEAFF. DNA of the CDR3: TGTGCCAGCAGTTTAAGGGGGTGGGCTGAAGCTTTCTTT.

In regard to this clonotype: A clone one base away is much larger, so this may be a read error. The rearrangement joins TRBV5-4 to TRBJ2-4; D not resolved. Germline V gives CDR1 SGHNT, CDR2 YYREEE (reference sequence). The CDR3 consists of 16 residues. Written as DNA, the CDR3 is TGTGCCAGCAGCTCCCTCGTGGACGCGCCCAAAGACATTCAGTACTTC. Residues: CASSSLVDAPKDIQYF.

This clonotype was seen only once. Sequence at one end of the junction differs from germline and may be a read error. DNA for the CDR3: TGTGCCAGCAGCAAGGGGGCTTGGGATTTCTCTGGGACCAACGTCCTGACTTTC. It is translated as CASSKGAWDFSGTNVLTF. The chain is built from TRBV27 and TRBJ2-6, with 7 nucleotides matching TRBD1. The CDR3 sequence is 18 residues long. Germline CDR1 MNHEY, CDR2 SMNVEV (reference sequence).

As to this clonotype: Being one base from a much bigger clone, this may be a read error. The V gene is TRBV27, the J gene TRBJ2-7, with a possible D match to TRBD1 (5 bases). V was pared by 6 bases and J by 6 bases, with 12 bases between. Germline V gene data show CDR1 as MNHEY and CDR2 as SMNVEV (reference sequence). The CDR3 is 12 residues long. CDR3 coding DNA: TGTGCCAGCAGATTTACAGGTACCGAGCAGTACTTC. Protein: CASRFTGTEQYF.

This clonotype showed up many times. The V gene is TRBV2, the J gene TRBJ2-7, with 7 positions matching TRBD1. The CDR3 totals 15 residues. CDR1 and CDR2 from the germline V gene are SNHLY and FYNNEI. Trimming took 5 bases from V and 5 from J; bases not matched to a gene: 12. The CDR3 loop is CASSHGARGTHEQYF. The CDR3 DNA reads as TGTGCCAGCAGTCACGGTGCCAGGGGGACCCACGAGCAGTACTTC. The full variable domain, its missing parts supplied by reference TRBV2 and TRBJ2-7, is EPEVTQTPSHQVTQMGQEVILRCVPISNHLYFYWYRQILGQKVEFLVSFYNNEISEKSEIFDDQFSVERPDGSNFTLKIRSTKLEDSAMYFCASSHGARGTHEQYFGPGTRLTVT.

The J gene is TRBJ1-1, the V gene TRBV5-6; TRBD1 is a possible D gene (6 bases). V dropped 4 bases and J dropped 6 bases, with 16 bases sitting between them. Germline CDR1 SGHDT, CDR2 YYEEEE. CDR3 length equals 14 residues. The CDR3 coding sequence is TGTGCCAGCAGCGGCCCCCAGGGGTCCGCTGAAGCTTTCTTT. It translates to CASSGPQGSAEAFF.

This clonotype has a count of ten or more. The CDR3 reads CASSYSSQGNTEAFF. CDR3 DNA: TGTGCCAGCAGTTACTCAAGCCAGGGGAACACTGAAGCTTTCTTT. The gene calls are TRBV6-2 or TRBV6-3 and TRBJ1-1, with D perhaps TRBD1 (5 bases). Per germline, CDR1 MNHEY and CDR2 SVGEGT. The V and J ends lost 0 bases and 1 base respectively, with 9 bases between them. There are 15 residues in the CDR3.

This clonotype was detected a few times. The rearrangement links TRBV14 to TRBJ1-1, with unresolved D. This CDR3 comprises 11 residues. V lost 4 bases and J lost 10, with 10 bases in between. Germline V lookup: CDR1 SGHDN, CDR2 FVKESK. The CDR3: CASSLGRAAFF. In DNA, the CDR3 is TGTGCCAGCAGCCTTGGACGGGCAGCTTTCTTT.

This clonotype was recorded only once. Since a much larger clone is just one base distant, this may be a read error. This rearrangement joins TRBV9 to TRBJ1-2; TRBD1 matches at 7 bases. J was trimmed by 1 base and V by 3 bases; bases with no gene match: 3. CDR3 length: 14 amino acids. CDR1 is SGDLS, CDR2 YYNGEE, per germline. The CDR3 region is CASSAQGLNYGYTF. The CDR3 region has the DNA TGTGCCAGCAGCGCACAGGGGCTTAACTATGGCTACACCTTC.

The sample holds many counts of this clonotype. The chain uses TRBV15 and TRBJ2-7, with TRBD2 as a possible D gene (6 bases). The V end was cut by 4 bases, the J end by 2 bases, with 18 bases between. This CDR3 is built from 16 residues. Germline lookup yields CDR1 LNHNV and CDR2 YYDKDF (reference sequence). The CDR3 here is CATSTSALAITYEQYF. CDR3 coding DNA: TGTGCCACCAGCACATCCGCGCTAGCGATTACCTACGAGCAGTACTTC.

The rearrangement uses TRBV19 and TRBJ1-1, with 11 bases lining up with TRBD1. The CDR3 covers 11 residues. CDR1 and CDR2 (germline): LNHDA, SQIVND (reference sequence). V shed 9 bases and J 12 bases; nucleotides not matched to a gene: 6. The CDR3 bases are TGTGCCAGCGGACAGGGGGCTGAGTCTTTCTTT. This encodes CASGQGAESFF. The complete variable domain, with remaining parts taken from reference TRBV19 and TRBJ1-1, reads DGGITQSPKYLFRKEGQNVTLSCEQNLNHDAMYWYRQDPGQGLRLIYYSQIVNDFQKGDIAEGYSVSREKKESFPLTVTSAQKNPTAFYLCASGQGAESFFGQGTRLTVV.

This clonotype has ten or more counts. CDR3 nucleotides: TGTGCCAGTTCCCGAGGGTCCCACGGGTACGAGCAGTACTTC. Encoded protein: CASSRGSHGYEQYF. The gene calls are TRBV27 and TRBJ2-7; tentatively, D is TRBD2 (5 bases). Germline V gives CDR1 MNHEY, CDR2 SMNVEV (reference sequence). The CDR3 is 14 amino acids. V shed 9 bases and J shed 4 bases, with 19 bases lying between them.

The V call is TRBV20-1, the J call TRBJ1-3, with 9 bases aligning to TRBD1. The trim removed 0 bases at V and 1 base at J, leaving 1 base unmatched. The CDR3 totals 15 residues. Germline values: CDR1 DFQATT, CDR2 SNEGSKA (reference sequence). The CDR3 loop reads CSARDGQGSGNTIYF. In DNA form, the CDR3 reads TGCAGTGCTAGAGACGGACAGGGGTCTGGAAACACCATATATTTT.

The chain carries TRBV18 and TRBJ1-2; D uncertain. CDR3 length: 13 amino acids. Trimming stripped 0 bases from V and 4 bases from J, with 6 bases between. Germline V lookup: CDR1 KGHSH, CDR2 LQKENI. The CDR3 protein is CASSPPAAYGYTF. The CDR3 bases are TGTGCCAGCTCACCACCGGCAGCCTATGGCTACACCTTC.

This clonotype was recorded once. One end of the junction does not line up with germline, which may come from a read error. The chain combines TRBV7-9 with TRBJ2-2, with D perhaps TRBD2 (5 bases). Germline-derived CDR1 and CDR2 are SEHNR and FQNEAQ (reference sequence). The CDR3 contains 12 residues. CDR3 DNA: TGTGCCAGCAGCTCCTCAACCGGGGAGCTGTCTTTT. This codes for CASSSSTGELSF.

The rearrangement links TRBV2 to TRBJ2-3, with TRBD2 matching over 9 bases. CDR1 is SNHLY, CDR2 FYNNEI, per germline. The CDR3 length is 15 residues. Trimming at V came to 2 bases and at J to 4 bases, leaving 4 bases not matched to a gene. CDR3 nucleotide sequence: TGTGCCAGCAGTGAATGGCGGGAGGGCCCAGATACGCAGTATTTT. Translating gives CASSEWREGPDTQYF.

This clonotype was seen a handful of times. This clone may be a read error of a much larger clone one base away. V is TRBV6-6 and J is TRBJ1-4, with D unclear. This CDR3 has 16 amino acids. Per germline, CDR1 MNHNY and CDR2 SVGAGI (reference sequence). CDR3 loop: CAGRPRGAGTNEKLFF. The CDR3 nucleotides read TGTGCCGGCAGGCCCCGCGGCGCTGGGACTAATGAAAAACTGTTTTTT.

About this clonotype: A much larger clone is a single base away; this may be a read error. V usage is TRBV4-3 and J usage is TRBJ2-3, with D possibly being TRBD1 (6 bases). V lost 0 bases to trimming and J lost 13 bases, with 20 bases between them. The CDR3 is 15 amino acids. Germline CDR1 LGHNA, CDR2 YSLEER. The CDR3 DNA sequence: TGCGCCAGCAGCCAAGAAACAGGGAATGTTCAAACGAAGTATTTT. Residues: CASSQETGNVQTKYF.

There are many counts of this clonotype. The chain is built from TRBV4-2 and TRBJ1-1; TRBD1 might be the D (5 bases). There are 15 residues in the CDR3. Germline CDR1 reads LGHNA; CDR2 reads YNFKEQ. The V end lost 0 bases, the J end lost 1 base, and 9 bases lay between the germline ends. The CDR3 is CASSQDWGWNTEAFF. CDR3 sequence (DNA): TGTGCCAGCAGCCAAGATTGGGGCTGGAACACTGAAGCTTTCTTT.

The chain links TRBV7-2 to TRBJ2-1; a weak D match, TRBD2 (7 bases). Trimming shortened V by 1 base and J by 1 base, and 11 bases separated the two germline ends. Germline loops: CDR1 SGHTA, CDR2 FQGNSA. CDR3 length: 16 amino acids. CDR3 coding DNA: TGTGCCAGCAGCTTAGTCGGGGGGCGGTCCTACAATGAGCAGTTCTTC. Its translation: CASSLVGGRSYNEQFF.

This clonotype was seen at least ten times. The chain carries TRBV28 and TRBJ2-1; D unclear. Trimming cost V 4 bases and J 3 bases, with 10 bases left between them. Looked up from germline, CDR1 is MDHEN and CDR2 is SYDVKM. There are 14 residues in the CDR3. CDR3 amino acids: CASSSVPSYNEQFF. The CDR3 DNA sequence: TGTGCCAGCAGTTCCGTCCCCAGCTACAATGAGCAGTTCTTC. The full variable domain, with the rest looked up from reference TRBV28 and TRBJ2-1, is DVKVTQSSRYLVKRTGEKVFLECVQDMDHENMFWYRQDPGLGLRLIYFSYDVKMKEKGDIPEGYSVSREKKERFSLILESASTNQTSMYLCASSSVPSYNEQFFGPGTRLTVL.

The chain joins TRBV5-6 to TRBJ1-1, with no clear D. V lost 0 bases and J 0 bases, leaving 9 bases between the germline ends. This CDR3 comprises 15 residues. Germline loops: CDR1 SGHDT, CDR2 YYEEEE. CDR3 in amino acids: CASSLGGLMNTEAFF. For the CDR3, the DNA is TGTGCCAGCAGCTTGGGCGGTCTGATGAACACTGAAGCTTTCTTT.

This clonotype was picked up a small number of times. The chain uses TRBV5-6 and TRBJ2-3, with D possibly matching TRBD2 (7 bases). The V gene lost 7 bases and the J gene lost 6 bases, with 15 bases spanning the gap. The V gene's germline CDR1 is SGHDT and CDR2 YYEEEE. This CDR3 region has 13 residues. The CDR3 spells CASLGGAFDTQYF. CDR3 nucleotide sequence: TGTGCCAGCCTGGGGGGGGCATTCGATACGCAGTATTTT. Full variable domain (remainder filled in from reference TRBV5-6 and TRBJ2-3): DAGVTQSPTHLIKTRGQQVTLRCSPKSGHDTVSWYQQALGQGPQFIFQYYEEEERQRGNFPDRFSGHQFPNYSSELNVNALLLGDSALYLCASLGGAFDTQYFGPGTRLTVL.

CDR3 loop: CSARDQGLFSYTFQETQYF. The CDR3 DNA follows: TGCAGTGCTAGAGATCAGGGGCTCTTCTCCTATACTTTCCAAGAGACCCAGTACTTC. The rearrangement joins TRBV20-1 to TRBJ2-5; tentatively, D is TRBD1 (6 bases). The germline gives CDR1 DFQATT, CDR2 SNEGSKA (reference sequence). The CDR3 runs 19 residues. The V end lost 0 bases, the J end lost 1 base, and 24 bases lay between the germline ends.